The 21 T cell receptor beta chains reported below all come from one sample, sequenced in a study of identical twins. From the 5' RACE reads, TCRdb called clonotypes with MiXCR, one entry per CDR3 protein. This sample yields about 520,000 distinct CDR3 sequences, of which around 20% are seen a single time; around 0.9% belongs to the top ten. The sample also formed part of further work on T cells expressing NK-cell markers.

Material for sequencing was CD4+ T cells sorted from blood. These receptors were taken from a young woman in good health.

There are a few counts of this clonotype. The chain employs TRBV6-5 and TRBJ1-1, with 7 bases identical to TRBD1. J gave up 6 bases and V 4 bases, and 11 bases lay outside the gene matches. This CDR3 contains 15 residues. The germline V gene has CDR1 MNHEY and CDR2 SVGAGI. CDR3 bases: TGTGCCAGCAGTTCCGTGTCAGGGGGGCTCCCTGAAGCTTTCTTT. It codes for CASSSVSGGLPEAFF.

This clonotype was seen only a few times. The chain recombines TRBV20-1 with TRBJ2-5; weak D call: TRBD2 (6 bases). CDR1 DFQATT and CDR2 SNEGSKA come from the germline V gene (reference sequence). Between the trimmed V and J ends, which lost 4 bases and 5 bases, there was a span of 11 bases. The CDR3 runs 12 residues. CDR3 loop: CSAKRAEETQYF. The CDR3, as DNA: TGCAGTGCTAAGCGGGCTGAGGAGACCCAGTACTTC.

The chain's CDR3 is CASSYMGFTGELFF. The CDR3 DNA sequence: TGTGCCAGCAGCTATATGGGGTTCACCGGGGAGCTGTTTTTT. The chain joins TRBV7-2 to TRBJ2-2; D not resolved. The germline V and J ends were trimmed by 4 bases and 4 bases, with 10 bases remaining between them. Germline V gene data show CDR1 as SGHTA and CDR2 as FQGNSA. The CDR3 is 14 residues long. Full variable domain (remainder filled in from reference TRBV7-2 and TRBJ2-2): GAGVSQSPSNKVTEKGKDVELRCDPISGHTALYWYRQSLGQGLEFLIYFQGNSAPDKSGLPSDRFSAERTGGSVSTLTIQRTQQEDSAVYLCASSYMGFTGELFFGEGSRLTVL.

This clonotype was seen ten or more times. The chain uses TRBV12-3 or TRBV12-4 and TRBJ1-6; D is perhaps TRBD1 (6 bases). The CDR3 loop spans 14 amino acids. The germline V and J ends were trimmed by 3 bases and 3 bases, with 6 bases remaining between them. The CDR3 loop is CASSLDSYNSPLHF. CDR3 DNA sequence: TGTGCCAGCAGTTTGGACAGCTATAATTCACCCCTCCACTTT.

There are a few counts of this clonotype. V and J are TRBV6-5 and TRBJ2-7; 9 bases are shared with TRBD2. The germline gives CDR1 MNHEY, CDR2 SVGAGI. The CDR3 is 12 amino acids. CDR3 DNA: TGTGCTAGCGGGAGAGCATCCTACGAGCAGTACTTC. Its translation is CASGRASYEQYF.

V is TRBV7-2 and J is TRBJ2-1; 10 nucleotides match TRBD2. V was pared by 3 bases and J by 6 bases, with 8 bases of the junction left unmatched. Germline lookup yields CDR1 SGHTA and CDR2 FQGNSA. The CDR3 has 16 residues. CDR3: CASSFLAGAILNEQFF. In DNA, the CDR3 is TGTGCCAGCAGCTTTCTAGCGGGGGCAATCCTCAATGAGCAGTTCTTC.

There are many counts of this clonotype. The rearrangement links TRBV29-1 to TRBJ1-5, with a weak D call TRBD1 (5 bases). The CDR3 runs to 16 residues. The V gene's germline CDR1 is SQVTM and CDR2 ANQGSEA. CDR3 nucleotides: TGCAGGAAGGACGCGGCAGGGCGGGGGAGCAATCAGCCCCAGCATTTT. It specifies CRKDAAGRGSNQPQHF.

The sample holds many counts of this clonotype. J is TRBJ2-1 and V is TRBV29-1, with TRBD1 matching over 10 bases. Per germline, CDR1 SQVTM and CDR2 ANQGSEA. Germline trimming cut 7 bases from V and 5 bases from J; bases unmatched to any gene: 5. The CDR3 runs 13 residues. This chain's CDR3 is CSGAGTGDNEQFF. In DNA, the CDR3 is TGCAGCGGAGCCGGGACAGGGGACAATGAGCAGTTCTTC.

The chain is built from TRBV20-1 and TRBJ2-5, with TRBD2 identical over 13 bases. CDR3 length: 15 amino acids. From germline, CDR1 is DFQATT and CDR2 SNEGSKA (reference sequence). Germline trimming cut 4 bases from V and 2 bases from J; bases unmatched to any gene: 4. CDR3 DNA: TGCAGTGCTACGGGACTAGCGGGAAATCAAGAGACCCAGTACTTC. This encodes CSATGLAGNQETQYF.

V gene TRBV10-1 combines with J gene TRBJ1-2; 7 nucleotides align to TRBD1. Trimming removed 6 bases from V and 8 bases from J; junction bases left unmatched: 9. This CDR3 has 13 residues. CDR1 and CDR2 (germline): WNHNN, SYGVQD (reference sequence). CDR3 in amino acids: CASSPTGDDGYTF. The CDR3 DNA reads TGCGCCAGCAGCCCTACAGGGGATGACGGCTACACCTTC.

The table lists this clonotype with many counts. V and J are TRBV20-1 and TRBJ2-7, with TRBD1 identical over 8 bases. CDR3 length: 13 amino acids. With 7 bases clipped from V and 5 bases from J, the junction kept 10 bases outside the gene matches. Germline lookup yields CDR1 DFQATT and CDR2 SNEGSKA (reference sequence). Here the CDR3 DNA reads TGCAGTGTCCCTGACAGGGGAGTAAACGAGCAGTACTTC. This encodes CSVPDRGVNEQYF.

This clonotype was detected a few times. V usage is TRBV15 and J usage is TRBJ2-2, with unresolved D. Germline V gene sequence: CDR1 LNHNV, CDR2 YYDKDF (reference sequence). V lost 0 bases and J lost 9, with 8 bases in between. The CDR3 has 13 residues. The CDR3 loop reads CATSRDVVRELFF. DNA for the CDR3: TGTGCCACCAGCAGAGATGTGGTCCGGGAGCTGTTTTTT.

This clonotype appeared many times. This sequence joins TRBV12-3 or TRBV12-4 and TRBJ2-5; TRBD2 matches 14 bases. CDR3 length: 17 residues. The V segment lost 5 bases and the J segment 2 bases; nucleotides outside the gene matches: 7. The CDR3 spells CASSLGTSGRTQETQYF. The CDR3 DNA reads as TGTGCCAGCAGTCTCGGGACTAGCGGGAGAACTCAAGAGACCCAGTACTTC.

This sequence joins TRBV7-2 and TRBJ2-1; TRBD1 agrees at 8 bases. CDR1 SGHTA and CDR2 FQGNSA come from the germline V gene. The length of the CDR3 is 15 residues. V gave up 1 base and J gave up 5 bases; unmatched junction bases: 4. CDR3: CASSLGGTGHNEQFF. In nucleotides, the CDR3 is TGTGCCAGCAGCTTAGGGGGGACAGGCCACAATGAGCAGTTCTTC. Together with reference TRBV7-2 and TRBJ2-1, the CDR3 gives the full variable domain: GAGVSQSPSNKVTEKGKDVELRCDPISGHTALYWYRQSLGQGLEFLIYFQGNSAPDKSGLPSDRFSAERTGGSVSTLTIQRTQQEDSAVYLCASSLGGTGHNEQFFGPGTRLTVL.

This clonotype was counted only a few times. V usage is TRBV7-2 and J usage is TRBJ2-4; 8 bases are a match to TRBD2. CDR1 and CDR2 (germline): SGHTA, FQGNSA. V was clipped by 7 bases and J by 5 bases; unmatched bases: 10. The CDR3 runs 15 residues. The CDR3 spells CASTFSGTRENIQYF. Written as DNA, the CDR3 is TGTGCCAGCACCTTTTCCGGGACTAGGGAAAACATTCAGTACTTC.

This clonotype was seen only a few times. The chain is built from TRBV7-9 and TRBJ1-4; D may be TRBD1 (6 bases). Per the germline V gene, CDR1 is SEHNR and CDR2 is FQNEAQ (reference sequence). This CDR3 spans 15 amino acids. V was clipped by 5 bases and J by 3 bases, with 13 bases between them. Written as DNA, the CDR3 is TGTGCCAGCAGCACGACAGGTCTCTCTAATGAAAAACTGTTTTTT. This codes for CASSTTGLSNEKLFF.

This clonotype was seen a few times. The chain uses TRBV7-9 and TRBJ2-5, with TRBD1 identical over 11 bases. The CDR3 extends over 15 amino acids. The V gene's germline CDR1 is SEHNR and CDR2 FQNEAQ (reference sequence). The V gene end was trimmed by 5 bases and the J gene end by 3 bases; junction bases not matched to a gene: 5. The DNA for the CDR3 is TGTGCCAGCAGCCGATGGACAGGGGGCGAAGAGACCCAGTACTTC. Protein product: CASSRWTGGEETQYF.

The V call is TRBV12-3 or TRBV12-4, the J call TRBJ2-7; TRBD1 matches 8 bases. The J segment lost 2 bases and the V segment lost 6 bases, leaving 9 bases of the junction unmatched. CDR3 length: 15 residues. CDR3 DNA sequence: TGTGCCAGCAGGGCTGACAGGGGACAAACCTACGAGCAGTACTTC. Translation: CASRADRGQTYEQYF.

This chain connects TRBV20-1 to TRBJ2-3; 12 bases agree with TRBD2. CDR1 is DFQATT, CDR2 SNEGSKA, per germline (reference sequence). The CDR3 is made up of 16 amino acids. V trimming: 4 bases; J trimming: 3 bases; junction bases outside the gene matches: 8. The DNA of the CDR3 is TGCAGTGCTAAGACTAGCGGGAGTAGAGCGACAGATACGCAGTATTTT. This encodes CSAKTSGSRATDTQYF.

The rearrangement joins TRBV5-5 to TRBJ1-5; no clear D gene. This CDR3 comprises 13 residues. CDR1 and CDR2 from the germline V gene are SGHKS and YYEKEE (reference sequence). V lost 2 bases and J 6 bases, leaving 9 bases between the germline ends. CDR3 sequence reads: CASSFSGSQPQHF. The CDR3 DNA is TGTGCCAGCAGCTTTTCAGGCTCTCAGCCCCAGCATTTT.

This clonotype was detected only a few times. The chain couples TRBV12-3 or TRBV12-4 to TRBJ2-7, with 11 bases lining up with TRBD2. This CDR3 spans 13 amino acids. After removal of 5 bases from V and 10 bases from J, the junction contained 7 bases not matched to a gene. The CDR3 is CASSQLAGGDQYF. The CDR3 region has the DNA TGTGCCAGCAGTCAGCTAGCGGGAGGAGATCAGTACTTC.